Listed below are T cell receptor beta chains from one sample, sequenced in a study of CD8+ T cells in alopecia areata. Measured with immunoSEQ multiplex PCR; TCRdb has only the in-frame clones, and not every one. This table holds approximately 210,000 clones, more than 55% found once. The sample was CD4+ T cells sorted from blood, taken between weeks 47 and 50, from a patient treated with tofacitinib. These receptors came from a human donor with alopecia areata. Both conserved end residues are part of each CDR3. D genes are given only for firm matches. Clone size appears in some rows only: once, few, many, or a class for an expanded clone.

v_gene	len	abundance	d_gene	j_gene	CDR3aa	CDR3nt
TRBV30	14	-	-	TRBJ1-2	CAWTALDWGDGYTF	TGTGCCTGGACCGCTCTGGACTGGGGGGATGGCTACACCTTC
TRBV29-1	14	-	-	TRBJ1-2	CSVVDPSGNYGYTF	TGCAGCGTTGTGGATCCTTCGGGTAACTATGGCTACACCTTC
TRBV15	16	few	-	TRBJ1-4	CATSSSYGTANEKLFF	TGTGCCACCAGCAGTTCATACGGGACGGCTAATGAAAAACTGTTTTTT
TRBV6-1	13	-	-	TRBJ1-2	CASRGDLGYGYTF	TGTGCCAGCAGGGGTGACCTCGGCTATGGCTACACCTTC
TRBV29-1	17	-	TRBD1	TRBJ2-5	CSVIPAIPGTGGETQYF	TGCAGCGTCATACCGGCGATTCCCGGGACAGGGGGAGAGACCCAGTACTTC
TRBV10-3	11	few	TRBD2	TRBJ2-7	CAISETSGQYF	TGTGCCATCAGTGAGACTAGCGGTCAGTACTTC
TRBV10-3	12	-	TRBD1	TRBJ1-2	CANGQGYDGYTF	TGTGCCAATGGACAGGGATACGATGGCTACACCTTC
TRBV13	12	-	-	TRBJ2-5	CASRGLEETQYF	TGTGCCAGCAGGGGGCTTGAAGAGACCCAGTACTTC
TRBV10-3	15	-	-	TRBJ2-7	CAISEPGLLSYEQYF	TGTGCCATCAGTGAGCCGGGACTCCTTTCCTACGAGCAGTACTTC
TRBV11-3	11	few	-	TRBJ1-1	CASSSNTEAFF	TGTGCCAGCAGCTCGAACACTGAAGCTTTCTTT
TRBV29-1	15	-	TRBD1	TRBJ1-4	CSGRGGTGANEKLFF	TGCAGCGGGAGAGGGGGGACAGGAGCGAATGAAAAACTGTTTTTT
TRBV30	15	-	TRBD1	TRBJ1-1	CAHQIPGQGRAEAFF	TGTGCCCATCAAATCCCGGGACAGGGGAGGGCTGAAGCTTTCTTT
TRBV29-1	14	few	TRBD2	TRBJ2-7	CSVEGGTSTYEQYF	TGCAGCGTTGAGGGCGGGACTAGTACCTACGAGCAGTACTTC
TRBV4-3	15	-	-	TRBJ2-2	CASSPRRGGTGELFF	TGCGCCAGCAGCCCCCGTAGAGGGGGCACCGGGGAGCTGTTTTTT
TRBV5-1	16	-	TRBD1	TRBJ2-7	CASSLALGQGAYEQYF	TGCGCCAGCAGCTTGGCTCTGGGACAGGGGGCGTACGAGCAGTACTTC
TRBV19	14	-	TRBD1	TRBJ1-5	CASSRGQGHQPQHF	TGTGCCAGTAGTAGGGGACAGGGGCATCAGCCCCAGCATTTT
TRBV7-2	17	-	TRBD1	TRBJ1-5	CASSWGQGLINNQPQHF	TGTGCCAGCAGCTGGGGACAGGGGCTAATAAACAATCAGCCCCAGCATTTT
TRBV15	12	-	-	TRBJ2-5	CATSRGSETQYF	TGTGCCACCAGCAGGGGGTCAGAGACCCAGTACTTC
TRBV5-6	14	-	-	TRBJ1-1	CASSYFDRYTEAFF	TGTGCCAGCAGCTACTTCGACAGGTACACTGAAGCTTTCTTT
TRBV15	16	-	-	TRBJ2-3	CATSRDQGMVTDTQYF	TGTGCCACCAGCAGGGATCAGGGCATGGTGACAGATACGCAGTATTTT
TRBV29-1	12	-	-	TRBJ2-7	CSGAIDSYEQYF	TGCAGCGGTGCTATCGACAGCTACGAGCAGTACTTC
TRBV30	13	-	-	TRBJ1-2	CAWSVLEGFGYTF	TGTGCCTGGAGTGTACTAGAGGGTTTTGGCTACACCTTC
TRBV25-1	12	-	TRBD1	TRBJ2-1	CASSLDREEQFF	TGTGCCAGCAGCCTGGACAGGGAGGAGCAGTTCTTC
TRBV30	15	few	-	TRBJ2-1	CAWSAVGQGNNEQFF	TGTGCCTGGAGTGCCGTGGGTCAGGGAAACAATGAGCAGTTCTTC
TRBV2	15	few	-	TRBJ2-7	CASTDSTDSSYEQYF	TGTGCCAGCACCGATTCGACAGACAGCTCCTACGAGCAGTACTTC